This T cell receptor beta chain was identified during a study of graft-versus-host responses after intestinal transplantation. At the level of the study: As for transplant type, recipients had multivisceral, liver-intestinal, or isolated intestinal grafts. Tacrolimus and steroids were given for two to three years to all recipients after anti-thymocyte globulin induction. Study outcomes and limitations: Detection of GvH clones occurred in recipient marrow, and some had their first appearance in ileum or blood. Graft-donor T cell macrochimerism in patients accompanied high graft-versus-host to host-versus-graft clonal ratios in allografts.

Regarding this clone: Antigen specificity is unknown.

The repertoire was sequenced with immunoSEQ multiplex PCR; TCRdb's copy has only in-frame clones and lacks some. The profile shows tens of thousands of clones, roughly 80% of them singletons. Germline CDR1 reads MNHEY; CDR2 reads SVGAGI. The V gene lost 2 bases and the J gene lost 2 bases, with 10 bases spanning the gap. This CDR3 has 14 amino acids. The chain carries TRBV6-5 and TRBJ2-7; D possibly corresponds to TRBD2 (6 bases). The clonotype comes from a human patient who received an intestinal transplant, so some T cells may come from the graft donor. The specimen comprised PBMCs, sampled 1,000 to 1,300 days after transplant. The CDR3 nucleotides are TGTGCCAGCAGTTACGGCGGGACGCCCTACGAGCAGTACTTC. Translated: CASSYGGTPYEQYF.